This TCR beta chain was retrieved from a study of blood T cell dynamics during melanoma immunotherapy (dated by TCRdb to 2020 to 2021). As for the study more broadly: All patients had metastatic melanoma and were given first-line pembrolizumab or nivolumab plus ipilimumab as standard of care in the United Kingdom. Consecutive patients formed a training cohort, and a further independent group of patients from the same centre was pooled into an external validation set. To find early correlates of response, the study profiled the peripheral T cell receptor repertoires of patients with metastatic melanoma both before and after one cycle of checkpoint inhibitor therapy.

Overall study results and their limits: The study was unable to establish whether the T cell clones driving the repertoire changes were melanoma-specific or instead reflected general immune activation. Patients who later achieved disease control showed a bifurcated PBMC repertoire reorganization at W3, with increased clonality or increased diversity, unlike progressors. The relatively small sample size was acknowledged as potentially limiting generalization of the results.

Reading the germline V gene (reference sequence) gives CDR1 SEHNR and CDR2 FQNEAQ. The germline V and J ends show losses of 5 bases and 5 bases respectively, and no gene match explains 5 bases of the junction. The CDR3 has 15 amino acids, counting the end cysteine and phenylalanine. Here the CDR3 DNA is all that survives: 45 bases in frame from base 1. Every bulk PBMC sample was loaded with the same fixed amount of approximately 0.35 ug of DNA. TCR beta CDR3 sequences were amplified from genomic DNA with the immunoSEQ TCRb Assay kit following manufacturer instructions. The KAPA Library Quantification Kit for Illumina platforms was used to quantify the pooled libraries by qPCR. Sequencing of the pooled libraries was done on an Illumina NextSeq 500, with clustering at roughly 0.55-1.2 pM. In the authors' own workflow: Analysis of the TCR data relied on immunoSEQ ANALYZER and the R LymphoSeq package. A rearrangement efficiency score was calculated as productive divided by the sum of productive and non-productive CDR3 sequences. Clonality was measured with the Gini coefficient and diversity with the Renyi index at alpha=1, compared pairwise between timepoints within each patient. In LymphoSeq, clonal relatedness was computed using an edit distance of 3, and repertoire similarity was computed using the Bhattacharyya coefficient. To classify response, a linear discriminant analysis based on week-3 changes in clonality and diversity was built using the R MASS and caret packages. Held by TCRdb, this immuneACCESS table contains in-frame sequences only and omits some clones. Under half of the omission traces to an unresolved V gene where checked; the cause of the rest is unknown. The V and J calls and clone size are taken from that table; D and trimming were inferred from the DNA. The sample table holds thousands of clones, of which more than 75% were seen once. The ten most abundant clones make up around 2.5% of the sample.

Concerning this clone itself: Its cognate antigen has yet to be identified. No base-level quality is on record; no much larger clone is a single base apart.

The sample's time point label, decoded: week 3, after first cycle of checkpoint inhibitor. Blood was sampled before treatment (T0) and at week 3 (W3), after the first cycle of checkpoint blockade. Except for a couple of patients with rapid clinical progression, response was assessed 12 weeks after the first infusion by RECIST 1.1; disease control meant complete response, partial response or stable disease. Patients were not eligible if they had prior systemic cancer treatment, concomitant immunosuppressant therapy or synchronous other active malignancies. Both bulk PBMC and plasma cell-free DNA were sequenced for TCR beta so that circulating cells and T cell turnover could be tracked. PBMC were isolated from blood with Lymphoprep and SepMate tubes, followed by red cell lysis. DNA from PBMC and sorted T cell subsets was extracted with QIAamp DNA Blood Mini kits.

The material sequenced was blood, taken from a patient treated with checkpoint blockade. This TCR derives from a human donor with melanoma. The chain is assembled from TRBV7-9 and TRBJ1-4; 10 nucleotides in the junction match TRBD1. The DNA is TGTGCCAGCAGCCCACCGGGACAGGGGAATGAAAAACTGTTTTTT. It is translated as CASSPPGQGNEKLFF.